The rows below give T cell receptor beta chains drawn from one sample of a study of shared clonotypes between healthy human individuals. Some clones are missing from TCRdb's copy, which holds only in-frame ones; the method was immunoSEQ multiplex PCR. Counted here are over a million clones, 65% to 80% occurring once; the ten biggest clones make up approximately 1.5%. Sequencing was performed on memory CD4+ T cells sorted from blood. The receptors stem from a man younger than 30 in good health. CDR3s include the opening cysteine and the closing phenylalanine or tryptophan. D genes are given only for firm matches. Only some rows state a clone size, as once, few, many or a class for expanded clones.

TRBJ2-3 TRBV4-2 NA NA TGTGCCAGCAGCCATTTCGACCTAGGGGCTAGCACAGATACGCAGTATTTT CASSHFDLGASTDTQYF
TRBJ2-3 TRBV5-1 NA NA TGCGCCAGCAGCTTGGGATACGCCCGCACAGATACGCAGTATTTT CASSLGYARTDTQYF
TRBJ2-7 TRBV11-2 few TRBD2 TGTGCCAGCAGCTTAGGACTAGCGGGGGCCGCCTACGAGCAGTACTTC CASSLGLAGAAYEQYF
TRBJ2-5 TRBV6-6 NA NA TGTGCCAGCAGTCCCCTCCAAGAGACCCAGTACTTC CASSPLQETQYF
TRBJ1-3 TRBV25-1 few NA TGTGCCAGCAGTGACACGAGGACGGTCATCTCTGGAAACACCATATATTTT CASSDTRTVISGNTIYF
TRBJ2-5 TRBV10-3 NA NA TGTGCCATCAGTGATAACAGACAAGAGACCCAGTACTTC CAISDNRQETQYF
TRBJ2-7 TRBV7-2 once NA TGTGCCAGCAGCTTAATGACGGGAGTGTCCTACGAGCAGTACTTC CASSLMTGVSYEQYF
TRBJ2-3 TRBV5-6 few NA TGTGCCAGCAGCTTGGACCCAGATACGCAGTATTTT CASSLDPDTQYF
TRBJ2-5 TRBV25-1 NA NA TGTGCCGCAGGCGTCAGGGCCCAGTACTTC CAAGVRAQYF
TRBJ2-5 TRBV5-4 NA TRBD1 TGTGCCAGCAGCTCCCGGGACAGAGGGACCCAGTACTTC CASSSRDRGTQYF
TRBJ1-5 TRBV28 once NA TGTGCCAGCAGTTTGCATACAAAGTATCAGCCCCAGCATTTT CASSLHTKYQPQHF
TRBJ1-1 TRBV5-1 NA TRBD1 TGCGCCAGCAGCTTGGCCGGGACAGGGACCACTGAAGCTTTCTTT CASSLAGTGTTEAFF
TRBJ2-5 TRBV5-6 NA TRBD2 TGTGCCAGCAGCTTGGCCGGACTAGCCCAAGAGACCCAGTACTTC CASSLAGLAQETQYF
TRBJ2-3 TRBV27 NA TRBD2 TGTGCCAGCAGTCTCATGAGCGGGGGGGGCACAGATACGCAGTATTTT CASSLMSGGGTDTQYF
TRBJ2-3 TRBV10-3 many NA TGTGCCATCAGAGGTGGTAGCGGAACTCCTAGCACAGATACGCAGTATTTT CAIRGGSGTPSTDTQYF
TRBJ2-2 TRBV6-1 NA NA TGTGCCAGCAGTGTATGGAGTTCGAACACCGGGGAGCTGTTTTTT CASSVWSSNTGELFF
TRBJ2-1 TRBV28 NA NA TGTGCCAGCAGTCGCACTAGTAAGCAGTTCTTC CASSRTSKQFF
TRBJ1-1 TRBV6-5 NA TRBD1 TGTGCCAGCAGCCACAGGGGAAACACTGAAGCTTTCTTT CASSHRGNTEAFF
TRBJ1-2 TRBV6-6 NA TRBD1 TGTGCCAGCACCGAGGGAGGACAGGGAGAGGCCTATGGCTACACCTTC CASTEGGQGEAYGYTF
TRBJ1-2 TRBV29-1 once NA TGCAGCGTTGAAGATCGAAGGGGTAACTATGGCTACACCTTC CSVEDRRGNYGYTF
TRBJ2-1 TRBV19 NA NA TGTGCCAGTAATTTTAACAATGAGCAGTTCTTC CASNFNNEQFF
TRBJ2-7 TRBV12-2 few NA TGTGCAAGTCGCTTAGCGGGTGGTGGTGGCGAGCAGTACTTC CASRLAGGGGEQYF
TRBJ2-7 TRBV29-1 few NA TGCAGCGTCGCCCAGGGTTACGAGCAGTACTTC CSVAQGYEQYF
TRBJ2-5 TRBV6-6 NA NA TGTGCCAGCAGGGACAGTCAAGAGACCCAGTACTTC CASRDSQETQYF
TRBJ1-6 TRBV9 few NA TGTGCCAGCAGCGATCACTATAATTCACCCCTCCACTTT CASSDHYNSPLHF
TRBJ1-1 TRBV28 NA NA TGTGCCAGCAGTTCCGCGGGGCGGGCCCCCGCCTATGAAGCTTTCTTT CASSSAGRAPAYEAFF
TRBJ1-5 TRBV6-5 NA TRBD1 TGTGCCAGCAGGGGACAGGGGTCCAATCAGCCCCAGCATTTT CASRGQGSNQPQHF
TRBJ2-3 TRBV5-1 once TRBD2 TGCGCCAGCAGCTCAGGGACTAGCGGGGGCAGCACAGATACGCAGTATTTT CASSSGTSGGSTDTQYF
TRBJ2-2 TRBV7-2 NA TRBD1 TGTGCCAGCAGCTTAGGGGTACAGGGGGTCGGGGAGCTGTTTTTT CASSLGVQGVGELFF
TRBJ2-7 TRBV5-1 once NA TGCGCCAGCAGGGAAAGCAACTACGAGCAGTACTTC CASRESNYEQYF
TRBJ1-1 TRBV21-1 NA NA TGTGTCCCATCGAGGGGGCGCAGAGACACTGAAGCTTTCTTT CVPSRGRRDTEAFF
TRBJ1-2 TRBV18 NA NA TGTGCCAGCTCACCACCGAACAGGGTCACGAACTATGGCTACACCTTC CASSPPNRVTNYGYTF
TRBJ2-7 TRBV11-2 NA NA TGTGCCAGCAGCTTAGATCCACAAAGGGGCGAGCAGTACTTC CASSLDPQRGEQYF
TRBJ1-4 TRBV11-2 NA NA TGTGCCAGCAGCTTCTCAGGGACGGCTAATGAAAAACTGTTTTTT CASSFSGTANEKLFF
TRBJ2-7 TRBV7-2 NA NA TGTGCCAGCAGCCCGCCGGCGAGGGAGCAGTACTTC CASSPPAREQYF
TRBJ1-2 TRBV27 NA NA TGTGCCAGCAGTTTATCTCGGGGGGACTCTAACTATGGCTACACCTTC CASSLSRGDSNYGYTF
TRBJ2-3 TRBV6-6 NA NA TGTGCCAGCAGTTACTCCCGGGGGGCCGCAGATACGCAGTATTTT CASSYSRGAADTQYF
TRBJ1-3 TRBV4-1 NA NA TGCGCCAGCAGGACAGAGAACTCTGGAAACACCATATATTTT CASRTENSGNTIYF
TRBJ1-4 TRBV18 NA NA TGTGCCAGCTCACGGGGACTCGCGGGGAATGAAAAACTGTTTTTT CASSRGLAGNEKLFF
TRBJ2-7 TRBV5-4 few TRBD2 TGTGCCAGCAGCTTCACCGGGACTAAGGTTTACGAGCAGTACTTC CASSFTGTKVYEQYF
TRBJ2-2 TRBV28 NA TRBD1 TGTGCCAGCAGTTTGGGGACAGCGAACACCGGGGAGCTGTTTTTT CASSLGTANTGELFF
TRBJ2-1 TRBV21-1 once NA TGTGCCAGCAGGGCGGGGGGGCCGGATAATGAGCAGTTCTTC CASRAGGPDNEQFF
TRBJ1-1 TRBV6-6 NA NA TGTGCCTCCCGGGACTTCAGCACTGAAGCTTTCTTT CASRDFSTEAFF
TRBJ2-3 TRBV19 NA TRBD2 TGTGCCAGTAACCCGGGACTAGCGGAAACAGATACGCAGTATTTT CASNPGLAETDTQYF
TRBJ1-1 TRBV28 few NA TGTGCCAGCAGCCCTCCGGGACAGAACACTGAAGCTTTCTTT CASSPPGQNTEAFF
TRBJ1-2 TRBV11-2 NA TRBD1 TGTGCCAGCAGCTTAGAGCGGGAACAGGGGAAAATCTATGGCTACACCTTC CASSLEREQGKIYGYTF
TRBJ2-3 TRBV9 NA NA TGTGCCAGCAGCCCAGGGATACTCACAGATACGCAGTATTTT CASSPGILTDTQYF
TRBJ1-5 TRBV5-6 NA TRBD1 TGTGCCAGCAGCTTTAGGACAGGAATAAATCAGCCCCAGCATTTT CASSFRTGINQPQHF
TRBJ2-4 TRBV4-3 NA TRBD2 TGCGCCAGCAGCCAAGATTGGACTAGCGGGAATCTAGGAAACATTCAGTACTTC CASSQDWTSGNLGNIQYF
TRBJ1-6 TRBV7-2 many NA TGTGCCAGCAGCATACGGGCCGGGGTTGCCCTTTATAATTCACCCCTCCACTTT CASSIRAGVALYNSPLHF
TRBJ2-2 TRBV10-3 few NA TGTGCCATCAGTGAGTCTCCGGGACGCAACACCGGGGAGCTGTTTTTT CAISESPGRNTGELFF